This passage covers 4 T cell receptor beta chains from one sample sequenced in a study of tumor-infiltrating lymphocytes in primary liver carcinoma. RNA isolated from unsorted whole blood supplied the blood RNA, with germline DNA also extracted. Starting from 500 ng of total RNA, TCR beta cDNA was produced with a primer in the constant region. Researchers made the TCR beta libraries by running three nested multiplex PCR rounds with slightly modified ARM-PCR. Investigators reported that the first two PCR rounds, at about 11 cycles each, used TRBV1-TRBV30 forward primers with a C-beta reverse primer. TCRdb reprocessed the multiplex PCR reads via MiXCR and lists one record per CDR3 protein. There are 310,000 or so distinct CDR3 sequences in the sample; less than 65% occur only once, and 5.5% to 8% lies in the top ten. The sample was peripheral blood. Every receptor here comes from a man aged 40-49 years with primary liver carcinoma and hepatitis B virus infection.

Of note for this clonotype: This CDR3 fails to terminate in the conserved phenylalanine or tryptophan, so it likely reflects a read error. The gene calls are TRBV11-1 and TRBJ2-7; a weak D match, TRBD1 (6 bases). The CDR3 is made up of 12 amino acids. The germline gives CDR1 SGHAT, CDR2 FQDESV (reference sequence). CDR3 region: CASRLDSYEQYS. The CDR3 nucleotides read TGTGCAAGCAGATTGGACAGCTACGAGCAGTACTCC.

With respect to this clonotype: Being one base from a much bigger clone, this may be a read error. This is likely a read error, given that the CDR3 carries no conserved phenylalanine or tryptophan at its end. V and J are TRBV12-3 or TRBV12-4 and TRBJ2-3; 7 bases match TRBD1. This CDR3 is 16 amino acids long. With V trimmed by 5 bases and J by 0 bases, 8 bases remained unmatched. CDR3 DNA sequence: TGTGCCAGCAGTACCCACAGGGGCTTGAGCACAGATACGCAGTATCTT. Protein: CASSTHRGLSTDTQYL.

Concerning this clonotype: A much larger clonotype is one base distant, so this may be a read error. This chain connects TRBV30 to TRBJ1-2; D call uncertain. The CDR3 extends over 12 amino acids. Germline-derived CDR1 and CDR2 are GTSNPN and SVGIG (reference sequence). CDR3 residues: CAWSGGGYDYTF. The CDR3 DNA reads TGTGCCTGGAGTGGGGGTGGCTATGACTACACCTTC. Full variable domain (remainder filled in from reference TRBV30 and TRBJ1-2): SQTIHQWPATLVQPVGSPLSLECTVEGTSNPNLYWYRQAAGRGLQLLFYSVGIGQISSEVPQNLSASRPQDRQFILSSKKLLLSDSGFYLCAWSGGGYDYTFGSGTRLTVV.

Worth noting for this clonotype: The germline gene is not matched at one end of the junction; a read error may be the cause. The chain uses TRBV11-2 and TRBJ2-7, with no clear D. In germline, CDR1 is SGHAT, CDR2 FQNNGV. The CDR3 is 13 amino acids. The DNA for the CDR3 is TGTGCCAACAGCTTAGACCCTACGGGCGAGCAGTACTTC. Its translation is CANSLDPTGEQYF.